These T cell receptor beta chains were read from a single sample in a study of T-cell memory formation after mild COVID-19. TCRdb re-called the 5' RACE reads through MiXCR, storing one row per CDR3 protein. This sample has some 160,000 distinct CDR3 sequences, with 25% to 40% found just once. Sequenced material: PBMCs or a T cell subset sorted from them (not recorded which). The receptors here all came from an adult woman who had mild COVID-19 (a few samples of this study predate the infection). Cell type and time point are not known. CDR3s leave out the opening cysteine and the closing phenylalanine or tryptophan.

V gene: TRBV7-8
CDR3 protein: ASSFGDMHGRSNQPQH

V gene: TRBV30
CDR3 protein: AWSRQGDTQY

V gene: TRBV29-1
CDR3 protein: SVRFTGGYNEQF

V gene: TRBV5-1
CDR3 protein: ASSFRKLAGQSGANVLT

V gene: TRBV29-1
CDR3 protein: SVEGLETQY

V gene: TRBV20-1
CDR3 protein: SAHTGFGSYT

V gene: TRBV29-1
CDR3 protein: SGCAFDVNEQY

V gene: TRBV29-1
CDR3 protein: SVEDRPGLAGGRI

V gene: TRBV11-2
CDR3 protein: ASSSEGNSYEQY

V gene: TRBV12-5
CDR3 protein: ASGFAANTGELF

V gene: TRBV7-9
CDR3 protein: ASSPPLGTSDSGGDTQY

V gene: TRBV4-1
CDR3 protein: ASSLGQAPEQF

V gene: TRBV7-8
CDR3 protein: ASVLAGGRETQY

V gene: TRBV5-1
CDR3 protein: ASSEGQSNTEAF

V gene: TRBV9
CDR3 protein: ASSTRVGDEQF

V gene: TRBV25-1
CDR3 protein: ASRRGTGTDTQY

V gene: TRBV5-1
CDR3 protein: ASSSGQGAGNTIY

V gene: TRBV11-3
CDR3 protein: ASSLPQGGAYEQY

V gene: TRBV3-1
CDR3 protein: ASSQRGETQY

V gene: TRBV24-1
CDR3 protein: ATSEHGNGYT

V gene: TRBV13
CDR3 protein: ASSPGANRGADTQY

V gene: TRBV30
CDR3 protein: AWSVRLNTEAF

V gene: TRBV20-1
CDR3 protein: SATNPGRGVETQY

V gene: TRBV3-1
CDR3 protein: ASSQGAIRVRGNTIY

V gene: TRBV18
CDR3 protein: ASSRETGQNTEAF

V gene: TRBV12-3/TRBV12-4
CDR3 protein: ASRRCEQY

V gene: TRBV5-1
CDR3 protein: ASRRWGETQY

V gene: TRBV6-2/TRBV6-3
CDR3 protein: ASSYGSGSADTQY

V gene: TRBV7-2
CDR3 protein: ASSLDWAREETQY

V gene: TRBV19
CDR3 protein: ASNVGEGYEQY

V gene: TRBV7-9
CDR3 protein: ASRSGLAGGPGGELF

V gene: TRBV4-2
CDR3 protein: ASSQVQGGTEAF

V gene: TRBV18
CDR3 protein: ASSPQGMDGYT

V gene: TRBV29-1
CDR3 protein: SVEQILLEEAF

V gene: TRBV29-1
CDR3 protein: SVEITGGSYEQY

V gene: TRBV6-2/TRBV6-3
CDR3 protein: ASSQATWWQGFRDEQF

V gene: TRBV15
CDR3 protein: ATSRYDRGNEQF

V gene: TRBV9
CDR3 protein: ASSVGSTGKTYEQY

V gene: TRBV5-1
CDR3 protein: ASSLDPPLTGGYEKLF

V gene: TRBV5-1
CDR3 protein: ASSLGPDRGYEQY

V gene: TRBV4-2
CDR3 protein: ASSQGDRGGTGELF